One and the same sample provided the 30 T cell receptor beta chains below, sequenced in a study of T cells after yellow fever vaccination (dated by TCRdb to the late 2010s). The library was made by 5' RACE. The sequencing machine was an Illumina NovaSeq 6000. TCRdb redid the processing of the public reads, applying fastp at Q25 and MiXCR, and retained in-frame beta chains. Duplicate CDR3 protein sequences are folded into a single record with the most common DNA and genes. Recorded for this sample are 250,000 to 350,000 distinct CDR3 sequences; around 4.5% of them occurred a single time. The top ten hold roughly a fifth of the sample. The meaning of the sample's treatment or condition label: live attenuated yellow fever vaccine strain. Sequenced material: PBMCs, taken 15 days after the yellow fever booster vaccination. The origin of the receptors is a man aged 18 to 35 who received the YFV17D yellow fever vaccine.

This clonotype was detected many times. This rearrangement joins TRBV29-1 to TRBJ1-3; D ambiguous. The germline V and J ends were trimmed by 0 bases and 5 bases, with 5 bases remaining between them. This CDR3 contains 12 residues. Germline lookup yields CDR1 SQVTM and CDR2 ANQGSEA. CDR3 coding DNA: TGCAGCGTTGAAGAGGGGAGAAACACCATATATTTT. It yields the protein CSVEEGRNTIYF.

This clonotype was counted at least ten times. The J gene is TRBJ1-1, the V gene TRBV6-5; D remains unclear. V was clipped by 6 bases and J by 0 bases, with 11 bases between them. CDR1 is MNHEY and CDR2 is SVGAGI in the germline V gene. This CDR3 has 14 amino acids. The CDR3 DNA reads as TGTGCCAGCAGCCTCCGAGCCATGAACACTGAAGCTTTCTTT. Translating gives CASSLRAMNTEAFF.

In this sample, this clonotype turned up many times. The chain couples TRBV7-6 to TRBJ2-1; D is undetermined. The germline V gene has CDR1 SGHVS and CDR2 FNYEAQ. The CDR3 consists of 15 residues. V was shortened by 4 bases and J by 10 bases, with 20 bases between the two germline ends. The DNA for the CDR3 is TGTGCCAGCAGCTCCTACGACATGTCCGAGGCGGAGCAGTTCTTC. Its translation is CASSSYDMSEAEQFF.

This clonotype came up many times. The chain links TRBV12-3 or TRBV12-4 to TRBJ1-4; 9 bases are shared with TRBD1. The CDR3 loop spans 17 amino acids. J was trimmed by 4 bases and V by 5 bases; bases with no gene match: 11. For the CDR3, the DNA is TGTGCCAGCAGTCCAGGGGGGACAGGGAGGTATAATGAAAAACTGTTTTTT. This translates into CASSPGGTGRYNEKLFF.

In this sample, this clonotype turned up many times. The chain has TRBV14 and TRBJ2-7; TRBD2 matches at 13 bases. The germline gives CDR1 SGHDN, CDR2 FVKESK. With 5 bases clipped from V and 5 bases from J, the junction kept 6 bases outside the gene matches. The CDR3 covers 15 residues. CDR3 sequence: CASSTLLAGGHEQYF. CDR3 in DNA: TGTGCCAGCAGCACCTTACTAGCGGGGGGGCACGAGCAGTACTTC. The variable domain in full, completed from reference TRBV14 and TRBJ2-7, reads EAGVTQFPSHSVIEKGQTVTLRCDPISGHDNLYWYRRVMGKEIKFLLHFVKESKQDESGMPNNRFLAERTGGTYSTLKVQPAELEDSGVYFCASSTLLAGGHEQYFGPGTRLTVT.

This clonotype turned up a few times. This chain connects TRBV11-2 to TRBJ2-3; 9 positions match TRBD1. V gave up 5 bases and J gave up 8 bases; unmatched junction bases: 14. The CDR3 has 16 amino acids. The germline V gene has CDR1 SGHAT and CDR2 FQNNGV. CDR3 loop: CASSALRQGGAGTQYF. In DNA form, the CDR3 reads TGTGCCAGCAGCGCATTGAGACAGGGGGGAGCTGGTACGCAGTATTTT. Drawing the rest from reference TRBV11-2 and TRBJ2-3, the complete variable domain is EAGVAQSPRYKIIEKRQSVAFWCNPISGHATLYWYQQILGQGPKLLIQFQNNGVVDDSQLPKDRFSAERLKGVDSTLKIQPAKLEDSAVYLCASSALRQGGAGTQYFGPGTRLTVL.

This clonotype was observed a few times. The chain combines TRBV7-7 with TRBJ2-3; D remains unclear. The germline V gene encodes CDR1 SSHAT and CDR2 FNYEAQ (reference sequence). V was trimmed by 2 bases and J by 5 bases, leaving 8 bases between them. The CDR3 extends over 13 amino acids. The DNA of the CDR3 is TGTGCCAGCAGCTTATCCGCTAGAGATACGCAGTATTTT. This codes for CASSLSARDTQYF. Looking up the rest from reference TRBV7-7 and TRBJ2-3 gives the full variable domain: GAGVSQSPRYKVTKRGQDVTLRCDPISSHATLYWYQQALGQGPEFLTYFNYEAQPDKSGLPSDRFSAERPEGSISTLTIQRTEQRDSAMYRCASSLSARDTQYFGPGTRLTVL.

In its sample, this clonotype was seen many times. The chain uses TRBV6-1 and TRBJ2-3, with D hard to call. Trimming shortened V by 0 bases and J by 4 bases, and 14 bases separated the two germline ends. The CDR3 contains 16 residues. CDR1 and CDR2 from the germline V gene are MNHNS and SASEGT. The DNA of the CDR3 is TGTGCCAGCAGTGAAGCGGGGTTTCCTGGTGCAGATACGCAGTATTTT. Protein: CASSEAGFPGADTQYF.

This clonotype appeared a few times. The CDR3 region has the DNA TGCAGCGTGGATAAGGGGGAAGTTGAGCAGTTCTTC. Encoded protein: CSVDKGEVEQFF. The chain carries TRBV29-1 and TRBJ2-1, with D possibly TRBD1 on 6 matching bases. The V gene lost 6 bases and the J gene lost 9 bases, with 15 bases spanning the gap. The germline gives CDR1 SQVTM, CDR2 ANQGSEA. The CDR3 runs to 12 residues.

This clonotype was counted many times. V and J are TRBV3-1 and TRBJ1-3; D is uncertain. V shed 5 bases and J shed 0 bases, with 8 bases lying between them. From germline, CDR1 is LGHDT and CDR2 YNNKEL (reference sequence). The CDR3 extends over 14 amino acids. CDR3 sequence: CASSVRDSGNTIYF. The DNA for the CDR3 is TGTGCCAGCAGCGTGAGGGACTCTGGAAACACCATATATTTT.

This clonotype was counted at least ten times. This chain uses TRBV7-2 with TRBJ2-3; 9 nucleotides line up with TRBD2. The CDR3 is 17 residues long. Losses at the gene ends were 4 bases for V and 3 bases for J; bases not matched to a gene: 11. Germline CDR1 and CDR2: SGHTA and FQGNSA. The CDR3 DNA is TGTGCCAGCAGCTATATAGCGGGGGCGCCATTGACAGATACGCAGTATTTT. Its protein product is CASSYIAGAPLTDTQYF.

This clonotype was counted ten times or more. V is TRBV5-1 and J is TRBJ2-7, with 7 bases that match TRBD2. This CDR3 is built from 15 residues. V dropped 0 bases and J dropped 1; count of bases not matched to a gene: 4. Germline lookup yields CDR1 SGHRS and CDR2 YFSETQ. The CDR3 coding sequence is TGCGCCAGCAGCTTGGTGGCGGGGGATTCCTACGAGCAGTACTTC. Protein: CASSLVAGDSYEQYF.

There are many counts of this clonotype. The chain recombines TRBV11-2 with TRBJ1-1; D is unresolved. CDR3 length: 14 amino acids. Per the germline V gene, CDR1 is SGHAT and CDR2 is FQNNGV. The V gene lost 1 base and the J gene lost 4 bases, with 10 bases spanning the gap. The CDR3 sequence: CASSLVGGATEAFF. The CDR3 DNA is TGTGCCAGCAGCTTAGTAGGTGGAGCCACTGAAGCTTTCTTT.

This sequence joins TRBV15 and TRBJ1-1, with 7 nucleotides matching TRBD1. V trimming: 0 bases; J trimming: 2 bases; junction bases outside the gene matches: 6. The CDR3 loop spans 16 amino acids. Per germline, CDR1 LNHNV and CDR2 YYDKDF (reference sequence). The chain's CDR3 is CATSREKGAANTEAFF. DNA of the CDR3: TGTGCCACCAGCAGAGAGAAGGGGGCAGCAAACACTGAAGCTTTCTTT.

The V call is TRBV6-2 or TRBV6-3, the J call TRBJ2-1, with a weak D call TRBD1 (6 bases). Trimming removed 6 bases at V and 4 bases at J, with 16 bases between. This CDR3 is built from 15 residues. Germline assignment: CDR1 MNHEY and CDR2 SVGEGT. CDR3 coding DNA: TGTGCCAGCAGACTTACCGGGACACAGTACAATGAGCAGTTCTTC. Translated, it gives CASRLTGTQYNEQFF.

This CDR3 is CSAPDTMGTQSVFF. CDR3 sequence (DNA): TGCAGTGCCCCGGACACGATGGGCACTCAGTCGGTGTTTTTT. The chain has TRBV20-1 and TRBJ1-4; TRBD1 might be the D (5 bases). There are 14 residues in the CDR3. Germline V lookup: CDR1 DFQATT, CDR2 SNEGSKA (reference sequence). Trimming took 6 bases from V and 15 from J, leaving 26 bases between them.

The chain employs TRBV20-1 and TRBJ2-3; TRBD2 matches at 8 bases. The junction had 9 bases not matched to a gene; V was cut back by 6 bases and J by 4 bases. The length of the CDR3 is 14 residues. Germline CDR1 and CDR2: DFQATT and SNEGSKA (reference sequence). The CDR3 is CSASSGEGSDTQYF. CDR3 nucleotides: TGCAGTGCCAGTAGCGGGGAAGGCTCAGATACGCAGTATTTT.

This clonotype was seen a handful of times. The chain links TRBV5-4 to TRBJ2-3, with D possibly TRBD2 on 7 matching bases. Germline V gene sequence: CDR1 SGHNT, CDR2 YYREEE (reference sequence). The germline V and J ends were trimmed by 0 bases and 4 bases, with 12 bases remaining between them. The CDR3 has 15 amino acids. The CDR3 loop is CASSLGGGPADTQYF. CDR3 in DNA: TGTGCCAGCAGCTTGGGGGGGGGCCCCGCAGATACGCAGTATTTT.

This clonotype was detected a few times. The V call is TRBV6-5, the J call TRBJ2-3; 12 nucleotides align to TRBD2. The germline CDR1 and CDR2 sequences are MNHEY and SVGAGI. The V and J ends lost 6 bases and 2 bases, in that order; junction bases with no gene match: 6. The length of the CDR3 is 16 residues. In DNA form, the CDR3 reads TGTGCCAGCAGCGTAGGACTAGCGGGGATCACAGATACGCAGTATTTT. Translation gives CASSVGLAGITDTQYF.

This clonotype was detected many times. This sequence joins TRBV15 and TRBJ2-5; D remains ambiguous. V lost 3 bases and J 3 bases, leaving 11 bases between the germline ends. The CDR3 extends over 14 amino acids. From germline, CDR1 is LNHNV and CDR2 YYDKDF (reference sequence). As DNA, the CDR3 is TGTGCCACCAGCAGGGTCGGAGCCGAAGAGACCCAGTACTTC. Its protein is CATSRVGAEETQYF.

This clonotype was observed many times. This chain joins TRBV7-2 and TRBJ2-7; 9 bases agree with TRBD2. Germline CDR1 and CDR2: SGHTA and FQGNSA. CDR3 size: 14 residues. The ends lost 4 bases at V and 6 bases at J; junction bases unmatched: 7. CDR3 sequence reads: CASSSYAGGREQYV. CDR3 sequence (DNA): TGTGCCAGCAGCTCTTATGCGGGGGGGCGCGAGCAGTACGTC.

The chain carries TRBV7-2 and TRBJ2-6; 9 bases line up with TRBD2. The J segment lost 0 bases and the V segment lost 5 bases, leaving 2 bases of the junction unmatched. CDR3 length: 16 residues. CDR1 SGHTA and CDR2 FQGNSA come from the germline V gene. This CDR3 is CASSRGRGSGANVLTF. The CDR3 DNA reads TGTGCCAGCAGCCGCGGGAGGGGCTCTGGGGCCAACGTCCTGACTTTC.

The chain is built from TRBV19 and TRBJ1-1; TRBD1 might be the D (5 bases). Trimming stripped 2 bases from V and 8 bases from J, with 12 bases between. The germline V gene encodes CDR1 LNHDA and CDR2 SQIVND (reference sequence). This CDR3 comprises 13 residues. CDR3: CASSISEQAEAFF. The CDR3 DNA reads as TGTGCCAGTAGTATAAGCGAACAGGCCGAAGCTTTCTTT.

The chain couples TRBV18 to TRBJ2-5; D is possibly TRBD2 (5 bases). The CDR3 loop spans 14 amino acids. V was trimmed by 2 bases and J by 0 bases, leaving 7 bases between them. The germline gives CDR1 KGHSH, CDR2 LQKENI. The CDR3 protein is CASSPTRDQETQYF. The CDR3 DNA is TGTGCCAGCTCACCAACGAGGGACCAAGAGACCCAGTACTTC.

Many counts were recorded for this clonotype. The chain employs TRBV7-2 and TRBJ1-4, with D possibly matching TRBD1 (5 bases). Trimming left V 5 bases short and J 5 bases short, with 18 bases between. Germline-derived CDR1 and CDR2 are SGHTA and FQGNSA. The CDR3 contains 16 residues. For the CDR3, the DNA is TGTGCCAGCAGCCATAGACGTCAGGACATAAATGAAAAACTGTTTTTT. This sequence encodes CASSHRRQDINEKLFF.

This clonotype was observed a few times. The V and J genes are TRBV11-2 and TRBJ2-7; D gene unclear. This CDR3 is built from 13 residues. Germline V gene sequence: CDR1 SGHAT, CDR2 FQNNGV. Trimming stripped 1 base from V and 7 bases from J, with 11 bases between. The CDR3 DNA is TGTGCCAGCAGCTTAGGTTCTGAGAGGGAGCAGTACTTC. Amino acid sequence: CASSLGSEREQYF.

This clonotype was counted ten times or more. CDR3 loop: CASSLVVTGGRNEQFF. The CDR3, as DNA: TGCGCCAGCAGCTTGGTTGTGACAGGGGGCCGCAATGAGCAGTTCTTC. The chain joins TRBV5-1 to TRBJ2-1; 10 nucleotides align to TRBD1. The CDR3 loop spans 16 amino acids. Looked up from germline, CDR1 is SGHRS and CDR2 is YFSETQ. V gave up 0 bases and J gave up 6 bases; unmatched junction bases: 6.

This clonotype has at least ten counts. The gene calls are TRBV18 and TRBJ1-1; 7 bases line up with TRBD1. The CDR3 totals 15 residues. The germline V gene has CDR1 KGHSH and CDR2 LQKENI. J was trimmed by 4 bases and V by 5 bases; bases with no gene match: 10. This chain's CDR3 is CASSSGDRRATEAFF. For the CDR3, the DNA is TGTGCCAGCTCATCGGGGGACAGACGGGCCACTGAAGCTTTCTTT.

The rearrangement uses TRBV12-3 or TRBV12-4 and TRBJ1-5, with 8 bases lining up with TRBD1. The CDR3 loop spans 15 amino acids. The V gene end was trimmed by 5 bases and the J gene end by 5 bases; junction bases not matched to a gene: 8. The CDR3 DNA follows: TGTGCCAGCAGTGGACAGGGAGCGGCTTATCAGCCCCAGCATTTT. Protein sequence: CASSGQGAAYQPQHF.

This clonotype was detected only a few times. The chain is built from TRBV27 and TRBJ2-3; 8 bases line up with TRBD1. Trimming cost V 3 bases and J 3 bases; bases outside gene matches: 2. The CDR3 has 14 amino acids. Per the germline V gene, CDR1 is MNHEY and CDR2 is SMNVEV (reference sequence). This CDR3 reads CASSFRDRTDTQYF. The DNA for the CDR3 is TGTGCCAGCAGTTTCAGGGACAGGACAGATACGCAGTATTTT.